This TCR beta chain was identified during a study of T cell responses to AZD1222 COVID-19 vaccine. Whole-study results and caveats: Increases in Spike-specific TCR breadth and depth were seen after two AZD1222 doses. Possibly, clonal diversity was underestimated; donors were largely white British and included more females. None of the repertoires were sampled until the peak T cell response had passed.

In the case of this clone: Its antigen is still unknown.

The V gene lost 6 bases and the J gene lost 4 bases, with 18 bases spanning the gap. CDR3 length: 15 amino acids. The germline V gene encodes CDR1 SNHLY and CDR2 FYNNEI. Sequencing was performed with immunoSEQ multiplex PCR; in TCRdb, only in-frame clones are kept and a portion is missing. The profile shows fewer than 250,000 clones, more than 85% of them singletons. The receptor's source is an adult in good health. This sequence joins TRBV2 and TRBJ1-1; perhaps TRBD1 as D (6 bases). The sequencing here drew on peripheral blood, taken on day 0 of MenACWY control vaccination. CDR3 protein: CASSPEGQGRTEAFF. The CDR3 DNA sequence: TGTGCCAGCAGCCCAGAGGGTCAGGGGCGCACTGAAGCTTTCTTT.